This T cell receptor (beta chain) was recovered during a study of T-cell reconstitution after alpha-beta-depleted transplantation in children (dated by TCRdb to 2016 to 2017). The study in broad terms: Using TCR repertoire profiling, the study quantitatively followed how T-cell immune reconstitution unfolded in children after TCRalphabeta/CD19-depleted allogeneic hematopoietic cell transplantation. The investigation overall reported the following: Hyperexpanded clone frequencies declined over subsequent months; after one year, T-cell counts and TCRbeta diversity were mostly attributed to newly produced T cells. About two months after transplant, the apparently early recovery of alphabetaT-cell counts reportedly depended on just several hundred clones that had expanded rapidly and came from non-depleted graft cells. In some patients, high TCRbeta diversity at day 60 was attributed to recipient T cells and intrathymic progenitors that had survived conditioning.

What the treatment or condition label conveys for this sample: allogeneic hematopoietic cell transplantation with graft depleted of TCRalphabeta T cells and CD19 B cells. The transplant recipients were children given TCRalphabeta/CD19-depleted allogeneic hematopoietic cell grafts. In regard to this clonotype: Its target antigen remains unknown. Base qualities were left out, and no much larger clone turns up one base away.

Measured from the cysteine to the phenylalanine, the CDR3 is 15 residues long. Only the CDR3 portion is preserved as DNA: 45 bases, with reading frame beginning at the first base. V lost 0 bases and J lost 3 bases; the stretch between them is 10 bases long. In the germline V gene, CDR1 corresponds to SGDLS and CDR2 to YYNGEE. Library preparation employed PCR. The sequencer was an Illumina HiSeq 2500. Molecular barcoding was employed in the preparation of TCR libraries, with unique molecular identifiers being used to normalize TCRbeta repertoire quantification. TCRdb passed the public sequencing reads through fastp at Q25 and MiXCR, retaining productive beta sequences. Under each unique CDR3 protein, matching rows form one entry showing the most common genes and DNA. This sample is represented by more than 200,000 distinct CDR3 sequences; 24% of them were singletons. The biggest ten clones account for 4% to 5.5% of the sample.

The chain uses TRBV9 and TRBJ2-1; the D gene is possibly TRBD1 or TRBD2, each agreeing over 5 bases. Sequencing was performed on PBMCs, mostly from graft donor cells, taken 360 days after TCRalphabeta/CD19-depleted stem cell transplant. The TCR was taken from a female patient between 2 and 15 years old who had a stem cell transplant for congenital amegakaryocytic thrombocytopenia, so the T cells may come from the graft donor. CDR3 protein: CASSVAGGNYNEQFF. The bases are TGTGCCAGCAGCGTAGCTGGGGGAAACTACAATGAGCAGTTCTTC.